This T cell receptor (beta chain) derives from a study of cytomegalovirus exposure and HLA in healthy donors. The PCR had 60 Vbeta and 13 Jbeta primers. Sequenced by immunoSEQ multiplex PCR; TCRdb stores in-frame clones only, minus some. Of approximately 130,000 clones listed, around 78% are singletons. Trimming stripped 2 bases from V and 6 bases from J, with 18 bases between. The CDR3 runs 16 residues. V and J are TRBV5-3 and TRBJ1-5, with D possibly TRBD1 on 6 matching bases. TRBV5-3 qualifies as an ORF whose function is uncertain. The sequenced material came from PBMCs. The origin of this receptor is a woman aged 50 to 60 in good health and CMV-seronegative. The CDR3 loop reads CARSFRGLGASQPQHF. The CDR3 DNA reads TGTGCCAGAAGCTTTCGCGGGCTGGGGGCGAGTCAGCCCCAGCATTTT.